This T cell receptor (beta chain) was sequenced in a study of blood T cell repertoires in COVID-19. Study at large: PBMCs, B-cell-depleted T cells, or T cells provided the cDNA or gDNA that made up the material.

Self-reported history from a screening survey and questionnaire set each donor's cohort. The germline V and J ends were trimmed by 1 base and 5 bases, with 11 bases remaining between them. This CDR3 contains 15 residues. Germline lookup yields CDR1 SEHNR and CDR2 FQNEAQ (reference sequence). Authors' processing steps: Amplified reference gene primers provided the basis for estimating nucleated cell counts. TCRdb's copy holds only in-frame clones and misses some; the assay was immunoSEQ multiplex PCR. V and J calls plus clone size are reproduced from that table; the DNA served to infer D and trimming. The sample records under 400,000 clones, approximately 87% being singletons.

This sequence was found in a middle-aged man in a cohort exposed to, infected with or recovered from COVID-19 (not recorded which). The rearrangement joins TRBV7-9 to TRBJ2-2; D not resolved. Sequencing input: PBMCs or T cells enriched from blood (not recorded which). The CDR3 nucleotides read TGTGCCAGCAGCTTAGTTCCAGGTGGGACCGGGGAGCTGTTTTTT. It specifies CASSLVPGGTGELFF.